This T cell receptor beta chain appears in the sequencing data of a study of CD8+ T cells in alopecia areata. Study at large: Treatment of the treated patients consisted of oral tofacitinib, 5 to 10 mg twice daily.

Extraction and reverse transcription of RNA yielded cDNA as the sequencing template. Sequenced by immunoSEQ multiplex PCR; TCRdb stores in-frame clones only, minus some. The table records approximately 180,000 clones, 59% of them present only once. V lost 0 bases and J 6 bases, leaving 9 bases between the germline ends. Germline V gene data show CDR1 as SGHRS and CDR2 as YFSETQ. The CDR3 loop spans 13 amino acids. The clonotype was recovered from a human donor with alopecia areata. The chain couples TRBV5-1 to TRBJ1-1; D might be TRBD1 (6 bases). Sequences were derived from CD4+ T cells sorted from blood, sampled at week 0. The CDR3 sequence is CASSLDRVAEAFF. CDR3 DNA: TGCGCCAGCAGCTTGGACAGGGTCGCTGAAGCTTTCTTT. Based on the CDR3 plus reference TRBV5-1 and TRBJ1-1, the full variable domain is KAGVTQTPRYLIKTRGQQVTLSCSPISGHRSVSWYQQTPGQGLQFLFEYFSETQRNKGNFPGRFSGRQFSNSRSEMNVSTLELGDSALYLCASSLDRVAEAFFGQGTRLTVV.